Following are 27 T cell receptor beta chains from one sample sequenced in a study of T-cell reconstitution after alpha-beta-depleted transplantation in children. This sample's TCRbeta library carried unique molecular identifier barcodes. TCRdb used MiXCR to reprocess the PCR reads, holding one entry per CDR3 protein. The sample includes 600,000 to 700,000 distinct CDR3 sequences, roughly 15% of them seen just once. The sample in question was PBMCs from the stem cell graft donor, obtained from the stem cell graft. The receptors stem from a human donor who donated a stem cell graft to a child with acute myeloid leukemia.

The chain is built from TRBV7-2 and TRBJ1-3; no firm D call. V lost 2 bases to trimming and J lost 8 bases, with 16 bases between them. Germline values: CDR1 SGHTA, CDR2 FQGNSA. The CDR3 totals 15 residues. The CDR3 DNA follows: TGTGCCAGCAGCTTAAAAGGGTCTATGGGAGACACCATATATTTT. Protein: CASSLKGSMGDTIYF.

Ten or more counts support this clonotype. The chain uses TRBV20-1 and TRBJ1-5; D is possibly TRBD1 (5 bases). The CDR3 has 17 residues. CDR1 is DFQATT and CDR2 is SNEGSKA in the germline V gene (reference sequence). Trimming stripped 1 base from V and 1 base from J, with 17 bases between. The CDR3 sequence is CSARGGGARASNQPQHF. The CDR3 bases are TGCAGTGCTAGAGGGGGAGGGGCCCGTGCGAGCAATCAGCCCCAGCATTTT.

The chain couples TRBV20-1 to TRBJ2-7; D perhaps matches TRBD1 (5 bases). The V and J ends lost 5 bases and 2 bases respectively, with 22 bases between them. From germline, CDR1 is DFQATT and CDR2 SNEGSKA (reference sequence). The length of the CDR3 is 16 residues. CDR3 sequence: CSALIRPETVTYEQYF. For the CDR3, the DNA is TGCAGTGCTCTGATACGACCGGAGACAGTTACCTACGAGCAGTACTTC.

This clonotype was seen ten or more times. The rearrangement links TRBV6-1 to TRBJ2-7; 8 positions agree with TRBD1. The germline V gene has CDR1 MNHNS and CDR2 SASEGT. CDR3 length: 19 amino acids. V lost 5 bases to trimming and J lost 0 bases; unmatched junction nucleotides: 18. The CDR3 nucleotides read TGTGCCAGCAGTCGAACCCGGGCAGGGGGCGAGAGTTCCTCCTACGAGCAGTACGTC. Encoded protein: CASSRTRAGGESSSYEQYV.

In its sample, this clonotype was seen many times. The rearrangement uses TRBV12-3 or TRBV12-4 and TRBJ1-1; 8 positions match TRBD1. The V and J ends lost 6 bases and 5 bases, in that order; junction bases with no gene match: 8. This CDR3 spans 14 amino acids. In nucleotides, the CDR3 is TGTGCCAGCAGACAGACAGGGGCGGAAACTGAAGCTTTCTTT. This sequence encodes CASRQTGAETEAFF.

The chain uses TRBV18 and TRBJ2-3, with 9 bases fitting TRBD1. Per the germline V gene, CDR1 is KGHSH and CDR2 is LQKENI. Trimming cost V 3 bases and J 0 bases; bases outside gene matches: 7. This CDR3 spans 17 amino acids. CDR3: CASSPLGQGPSTDTQYF. In DNA, the CDR3 is TGTGCCAGCTCACCTTTGGGACAGGGCCCCAGCACAGATACGCAGTATTTT. The full variable domain, with the rest looked up from reference TRBV18 and TRBJ2-3, is NAGVMQNPRHLVRRRGQEARLRCSPMKGHSHVYWYRQLPEEGLKFMVYLQKENIIDESGMPKERFSAEFPKEGPSILRIQQVVRGDSAAYFCASSPLGQGPSTDTQYFGPGTRLTVL.

The sample holds many counts of this clonotype. The chain employs TRBV20-1 and TRBJ2-7, with 11 bases lining up with TRBD1. Germline lookup yields CDR1 DFQATT and CDR2 SNEGSKA (reference sequence). V shed 0 bases, J shed 2 bases, and the junction held 6 bases outside the gene matches. CDR3 length: 16 residues. CDR3 amino acids: CSARDSGTGGAYEQYF. The CDR3 DNA follows: TGCAGTGCTAGAGATAGTGGGACAGGGGGGGCCTACGAGCAGTACTTC.

This chain joins TRBV7-3 and TRBJ1-1; D might be TRBD1 (5 bases). CDR1 SGHTA and CDR2 FQGTGA come from the germline V gene. Trimming stripped 5 bases from V and 4 bases from J, with 14 bases between. The CDR3 has 14 residues. The CDR3 DNA follows: TGTGCCAGCAGCCCAACAATTGGGGGCACTGAAGCTTTCTTT. It translates to CASSPTIGGTEAFF. Drawing the rest from reference TRBV7-3 and TRBJ1-1, the complete variable domain is GAGVSQTPSNKVTEKGKYVELRCDPISGHTALYWYRQSLGQGPEFLIYFQGTGAADDSGLPNDRFFAVRPEGSVSTLKIQRTERGDSAVYLCASSPTIGGTEAFFGQGTRLTVV.

CDR3 loop: CASSLYGRGTDTQYF. CDR3 coding DNA: TGCGCCAGCAGCCTTTATGGCAGGGGCACAGATACGCAGTATTTT. The chain combines TRBV5-1 with TRBJ2-3; TRBD1 might be the D (5 bases). The CDR3 is 15 amino acids. V gave up 4 bases and J gave up 1 base, with 13 bases separating them. Germline assignment: CDR1 SGHRS and CDR2 YFSETQ.

This clonotype was seen at least ten times. The V gene is TRBV20-1, the J gene TRBJ1-5; D is uncertain. CDR3 length equals 13 residues. V lost 5 bases and J lost 1, with 9 bases in between. The germline CDR1 and CDR2 sequences are DFQATT and SNEGSKA (reference sequence). For the CDR3, the DNA is TGCAGTGCTCCTTCCGGGAGCAATCAGCCCCAGCATTTT. Residues: CSAPSGSNQPQHF.

This rearrangement joins TRBV5-6 to TRBJ2-5; D is perhaps TRBD1 (5 bases). Germline values: CDR1 SGHDT, CDR2 YYEEEE. This CDR3 has 14 amino acids. The V end was cut by 1 base, the J end by 5 bases, with 12 bases between. The CDR3 protein is CASSLIRGRETQYF. The CDR3 bases are TGTGCCAGCAGCTTGATAAGGGGAAGGGAGACCCAGTACTTC.

This sequence joins TRBV14 and TRBJ2-4; possible D gene TRBD1, 6 bases. Germline V CDR1 and CDR2: SGHDN, FVKESK. V was trimmed by 0 bases and J by 5 bases, leaving 14 bases between them. This CDR3 has 16 residues. The CDR3 DNA sequence: TGTGCCAGCAGCCAAGATATAGGAGAGGGGGAAAACATTCAGTACTTC. Protein: CASSQDIGEGENIQYF.

This clonotype was counted at least ten times. The chain is built from TRBV29-1 and TRBJ2-3, with 8 nucleotides matching TRBD2. The CDR3 runs 16 residues. The germline V gene encodes CDR1 SQVTM and CDR2 ANQGSEA. The V and J ends lost 6 bases and 2 bases, in that order; junction bases with no gene match: 13. The CDR3 sequence is CSVPSGAGATTDTQYF. The CDR3 DNA follows: TGCAGCGTGCCATCCGGAGCGGGGGCCACCACAGATACGCAGTATTTT.

The chain has TRBV12-3 or TRBV12-4 and TRBJ2-5, with 8 bases identical to TRBD2. Germline trimming cut 5 bases from V and 1 base from J; bases unmatched to any gene: 3. The CDR3 consists of 14 residues. The CDR3 nucleotides are TGTGCCAGCAGTGATAGCGGGACCCAAGAGACCCAGTACTTC. Translation: CASSDSGTQETQYF.

This clonotype was detected ten times or more. The chain joins TRBV5-6 to TRBJ2-4, with no clear D. From germline, CDR1 is SGHDT and CDR2 YYEEEE. The CDR3 runs 14 residues. Deletions cut 4 bases from V and 3 bases from J, with 11 bases between. In DNA, the CDR3 is TGTGCCAGCAGCCCGGTAAATGGCAAAAACATTCAGTACTTC. The encoded protein is CASSPVNGKNIQYF.

Note on this clonotype: One end of the junction varies from germline; a read error may be responsible. CDR3 residues: CASSLVRGMNTEAYF. DNA for the CDR3: TGTGCCAGCAGCTTAGTTCGGGGGATGAACACTGAAGCTTACTTT. This chain uses TRBV7-2 with TRBJ1-1, with D perhaps matching TRBD1 (5 bases). The germline gives CDR1 SGHTA, CDR2 FQGNSA. The length of the CDR3 is 15 residues.

The chain is built from TRBV5-6 and TRBJ1-4; D is unclear. This CDR3 has 15 amino acids. Germline CDR1 and CDR2: SGHDT and YYEEEE. V was cut by 4 bases and J by 8 bases, with 18 bases left in between. CDR3 amino acids: CASSRIPREGEKLFF. Written as DNA, the CDR3 is TGTGCCAGCAGCCGAATACCGAGAGAAGGGGAAAAACTGTTTTTT.

The V and J genes are TRBV28 and TRBJ1-5, with unresolved D. Germline values: CDR1 MDHEN, CDR2 SYDVKM. Trimming pared 2 bases from V and 0 bases from J, leaving 5 bases between. The CDR3 length is 14 residues. In nucleotides, the CDR3 is TGTGCCAGCAGTTTACATCGTAGCAATCAGCCCCAGCATTTT. Translation gives CASSLHRSNQPQHF.

This clonotype has only a few counts. The chain uses TRBV27 and TRBJ2-1; D is possibly TRBD1 or TRBD2 (5 bases each). The germline V gene encodes CDR1 MNHEY and CDR2 SMNVEV (reference sequence). The CDR3 runs to 17 residues. V shed 2 bases and J shed 7 bases, with 21 bases lying between them. CDR3 in amino acids: CASSLRGTGGSGNEQFF. The CDR3 nucleotides are TGTGCCAGCAGTTTAAGGGGCACAGGTGGCTCGGGGAATGAGCAGTTCTTC.

This clonotype was found many times. The chain joins TRBV20-1 to TRBJ2-3, with D unclear. This CDR3 spans 15 amino acids. V was pared by 0 bases and J by 0 bases, with 10 bases between. Germline CDR1 DFQATT, CDR2 SNEGSKA (reference sequence). CDR3 in amino acids: CSARDSPDSTDTQYF. CDR3 sequence (DNA): TGCAGTGCTAGAGATTCCCCGGACAGCACAGATACGCAGTATTTT.

This clonotype was detected ten times or more. The chain combines TRBV29-1 with TRBJ2-1, with TRBD1 matching over 10 bases. The germline V gene encodes CDR1 SQVTM and CDR2 ANQGSEA. The junction had 4 bases not matched to a gene; V was cut back by 7 bases and J by 7 bases. This CDR3 spans 12 amino acids. The DNA for the CDR3 is TGCAGCGGGCGGACAGGGGGAAATGAGCAGTTCTTC. This translates into CSGRTGGNEQFF.

This clonotype showed up just a few times. The chain links TRBV29-1 to TRBJ1-2; D gene ambiguous. The CDR3 has 14 residues. Germline assignment: CDR1 SQVTM and CDR2 ANQGSEA. Trimming removed 2 bases at V and 3 bases at J, with 13 bases between. CDR3 in DNA: TGCAGCGTTGAATCCGGAACGGTTTACTATGGCTACACCTTC. Encoded protein: CSVESGTVYYGYTF. Filled out from reference TRBV29-1 and TRBJ1-2, the complete variable domain reads SAVISQKPSRDICQRGTSLTIQCQVDSQVTMMFWYRQQPGQSLTLIATANQGSEATYESGFVIDKFPISRPNLTFSTLTVSNMSPEDSSIYLCSVESGTVYYGYTFGSGTRLTVV.

This clonotype was detected many times. The conserved phenylalanine or tryptophan is not found at the CDR3 terminus, so this likely reflects a read error. The DNA is left out, because the CDR3 cannot be placed on it with certainty; the CDR3 is given as TCRdb lists it. This chain uses TRBV5-1 with TRBJ2-1; the table's D call, TRBD1, was not checked against the DNA. Germline lookup yields CDR1 SGHRS and CDR2 YFSETQ. The CDR3 region is 8 residues in length, termini included. The CDR3 loop reads CASSLRAV.

The CDR3 nucleotides are TGTGCCAGCAGTCGCAGGACAGGGGAGGGTCAGCCCCAGCATTTT. This sequence encodes CASSRRTGEGQPQHF. The chain couples TRBV7-2 to TRBJ1-5, with 9 bases aligning to TRBD1. The trim removed 6 bases at V and 6 bases at J, leaving 9 bases unmatched. The CDR3 is made up of 15 amino acids. The V gene's germline CDR1 is SGHTA and CDR2 FQGNSA.

V usage is TRBV11-2 and J usage is TRBJ2-2; 13 bases are a match to TRBD2. Germline V gene lookup returns CDR1 SGHAT and CDR2 FQNNGV. After removal of 6 bases from V and 0 bases from J, the junction contained 10 bases not matched to a gene. The CDR3 sequence is 19 residues long. CDR3 DNA: TGTGCCAGCAGTCCTATACTAGCGGGGGGGCTCGCGAACACCGGGGAGCTGTTTTTT. This sequence encodes CASSPILAGGLANTGELFF.

Regarding this clonotype: A much more abundant neighbour one base away suggests this may be a read error. V is TRBV20-1 and J is TRBJ1-1; D perhaps matches TRBD1 (5 bases). There are 14 residues in the CDR3. V lost 3 bases, J lost 1 base, and 12 bases lay in between. CDR1 is DFQATT and CDR2 is SNEGSKA in the germline V gene (reference sequence). The CDR3 protein is CSASRGRQNTEAFF. The CDR3 nucleotides read TGCAGTGCTAGTAGGGGCAGACAGAACACTGAAGCTTTCTTT.

The chain uses TRBV6-5 and TRBJ2-3, with TRBD2 identical over 8 bases. V was clipped by 2 bases and J by 4 bases; unmatched bases: 2. Germline V gene data show CDR1 as MNHEY and CDR2 as SVGAGI. The CDR3 runs to 14 residues. CDR3 sequence (DNA): TGTGCCAGCAGTTACCGGGGGGGCGCAGATACGCAGTATTTT. This translates into CASSYRGGADTQYF.